This TCR beta chain was recovered during a study of cytotoxic CD8 clonotypes in ibrutinib-treated CLL. About the study: Mean yields were about 280,000 productive templates and 85,000 to 95,000 productive rearrangements per sample. General study results and limits: Shared public clonotypes were rare, and on treatment they either got smaller or stayed the same.

As to this clone: Its target is not known.

The ends were cut back, 2 bases at V and 0 bases at J, with 12 bases in the middle. Germline CDR1 is LNHDA and CDR2 is SQIVND (reference sequence). The CDR3 is made up of 16 amino acids. A 1 in 200,000 to 1 in 1 million T cell depth was the sequencing target. Produced via immunoSEQ multiplex PCR; TCRdb's table is partial and in-frame only. The sample holds about 130,000 clones, over 60% seen once. This TCR came from a human donor with chronic lymphocytic leukemia. V is TRBV19 and J is TRBJ2-3; unclear D gene. The sequences come from PBMCs, collected after 12 months of ibrutinib treatment. The CDR3 is CASSITVTSSTDTQYF. CDR3 DNA: TGTGCCAGTAGTATAACAGTCACATCTAGCACAGATACGCAGTATTTT.